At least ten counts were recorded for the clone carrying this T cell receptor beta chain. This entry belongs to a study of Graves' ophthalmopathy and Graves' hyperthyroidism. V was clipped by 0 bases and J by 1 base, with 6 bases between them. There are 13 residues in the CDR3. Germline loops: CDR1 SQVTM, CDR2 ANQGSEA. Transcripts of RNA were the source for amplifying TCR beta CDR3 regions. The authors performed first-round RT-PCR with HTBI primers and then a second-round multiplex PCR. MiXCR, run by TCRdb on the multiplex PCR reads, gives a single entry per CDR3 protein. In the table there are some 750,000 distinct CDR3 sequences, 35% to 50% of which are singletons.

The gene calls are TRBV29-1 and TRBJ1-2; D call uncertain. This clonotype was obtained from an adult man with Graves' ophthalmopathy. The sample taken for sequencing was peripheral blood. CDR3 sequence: CSVEDRYNYGYTF. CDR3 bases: TGCAGCGTTGAAGATAGATATAACTATGGCTACACCTTC.